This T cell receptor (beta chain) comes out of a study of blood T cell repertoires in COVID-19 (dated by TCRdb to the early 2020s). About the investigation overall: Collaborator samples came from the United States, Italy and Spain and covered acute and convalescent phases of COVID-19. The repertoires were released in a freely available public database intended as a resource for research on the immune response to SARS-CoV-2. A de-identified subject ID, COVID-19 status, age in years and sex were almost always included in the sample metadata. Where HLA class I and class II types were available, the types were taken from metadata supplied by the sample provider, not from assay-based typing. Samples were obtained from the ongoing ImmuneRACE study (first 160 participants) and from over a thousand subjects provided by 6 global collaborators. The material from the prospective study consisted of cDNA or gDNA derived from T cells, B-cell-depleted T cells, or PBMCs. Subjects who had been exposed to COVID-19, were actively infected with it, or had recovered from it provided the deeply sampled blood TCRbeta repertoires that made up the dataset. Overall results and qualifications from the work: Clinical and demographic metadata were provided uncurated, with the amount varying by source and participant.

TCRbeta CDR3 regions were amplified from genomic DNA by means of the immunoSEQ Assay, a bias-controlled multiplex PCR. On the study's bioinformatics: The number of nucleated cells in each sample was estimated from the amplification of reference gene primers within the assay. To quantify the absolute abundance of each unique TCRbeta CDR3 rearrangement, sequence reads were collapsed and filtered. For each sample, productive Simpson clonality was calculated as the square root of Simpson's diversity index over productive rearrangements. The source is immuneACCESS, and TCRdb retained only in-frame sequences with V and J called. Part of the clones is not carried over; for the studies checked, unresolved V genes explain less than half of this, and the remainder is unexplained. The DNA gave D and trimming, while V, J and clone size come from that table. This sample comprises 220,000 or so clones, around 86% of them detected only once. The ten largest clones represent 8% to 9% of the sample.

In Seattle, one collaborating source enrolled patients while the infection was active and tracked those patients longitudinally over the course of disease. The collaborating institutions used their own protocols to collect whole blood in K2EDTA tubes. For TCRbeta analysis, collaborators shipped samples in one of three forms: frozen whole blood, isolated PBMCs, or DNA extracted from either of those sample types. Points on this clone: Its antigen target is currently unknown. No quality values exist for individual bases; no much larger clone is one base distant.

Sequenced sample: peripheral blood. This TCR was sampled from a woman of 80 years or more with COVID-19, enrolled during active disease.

The CDR3 is CASNRGGQETQYF. The DNA sequence is as follows: TGTGCCAGCAATCGGGGGGGGCAAGAGACCCAGTACTTC. Recombination connected TRBV12-3 or TRBV12-4 to TRBJ2-5; TRBD2 agrees with 8 junctional bases. V is cut back by 7 bases and J by 2 bases, with 3 bases in the junction unmatched. The CDR3 starts with the cysteine, ends with the phenylalanine, and has 13 residues. Only CDR3 DNA is held: 39 bases, read in frame from base 1.